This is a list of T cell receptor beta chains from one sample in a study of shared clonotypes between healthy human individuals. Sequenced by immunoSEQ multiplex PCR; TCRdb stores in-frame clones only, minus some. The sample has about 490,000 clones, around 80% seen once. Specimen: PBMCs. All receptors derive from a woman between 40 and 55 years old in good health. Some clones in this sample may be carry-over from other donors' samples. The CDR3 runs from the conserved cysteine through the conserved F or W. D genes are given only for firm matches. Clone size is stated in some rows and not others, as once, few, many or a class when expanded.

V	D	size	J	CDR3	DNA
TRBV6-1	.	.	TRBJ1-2	CASSRTAGGQEGYTF	TGTGCCAGCAGTCGAACAGCCGGGGGCCAAGAGGGCTACACCTTC
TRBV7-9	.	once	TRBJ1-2	CASSFESSGYTF	TGTGCCAGCAGCTTCGAGTCTAGTGGCTACACCTTC
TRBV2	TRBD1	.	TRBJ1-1	CASSEQGPSHTEAFF	TGTGCCAGCAGCGAACAGGGGCCGAGCCACACTGAAGCTTTCTTT
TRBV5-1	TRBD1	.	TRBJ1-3	CASSPGQGSGNTIYF	TGCGCCAGCAGCCCCGGACAGGGCTCTGGAAACACCATATATTTT
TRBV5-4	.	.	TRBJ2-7	CASSLARDSSYEQYF	TGTGCCAGCAGCTTGGCCCGAGACAGCTCCTACGAGCAGTACTTC
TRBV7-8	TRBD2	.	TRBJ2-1	CASSFGTSGTQFF	TGTGCCAGCAGCTTTGGGACTAGCGGTACCCAGTTCTTC
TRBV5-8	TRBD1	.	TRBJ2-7	CASSLNRGPWQYF	TGTGCCAGCAGCTTGAACAGGGGGCCTTGGCAGTACTTC
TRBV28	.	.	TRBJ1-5	CASSLLAVSNQPQHF	TGTGCCAGCAGTTTACTGGCAGTGAGCAATCAGCCCCAGCATTTT
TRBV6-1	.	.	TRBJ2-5	CASSDSSQETQYF	TGTGCCAGCAGTGACTCCAGCCAAGAGACCCAGTACTTC
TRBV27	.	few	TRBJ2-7	CASSGYGSEQYF	TGTGCCAGCAGTGGCTATGGGAGCGAGCAGTACTTC
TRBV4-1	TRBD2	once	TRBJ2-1	CASSQEGLPVNEQFF	TGCGCCAGCAGCCAGGAGGGACTACCCGTCAATGAGCAGTTCTTC
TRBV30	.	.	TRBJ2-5	CAWSTGLQETQYF	TGTGCCTGGAGTACAGGATTACAAGAGACCCAGTACTTC
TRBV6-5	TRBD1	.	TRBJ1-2	CASGQESRGYTF	TGTGCCAGCGGACAGGAATCGCGCGGCTACACCTTC
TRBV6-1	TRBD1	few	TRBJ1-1	CASTPRGGRGAFF	TGTGCCAGCACCCCGAGAGGGGGCAGGGGTGCTTTCTTT
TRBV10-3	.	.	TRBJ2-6	CAIPDPRTGANVLTF	TGTGCCATCCCTGACCCCAGGACTGGGGCCAACGTCCTGACTTTC
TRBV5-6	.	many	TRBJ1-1	CASSFMGGMNTEAFF	TGTGCCAGCAGCTTTATGGGGGGCATGAACACTGAAGCTTTCTTT
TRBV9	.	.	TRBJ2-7	CASSVSASSYEQYF	TGTGCCAGCAGCGTGAGCGCGAGTTCCTACGAGCAGTACTTC
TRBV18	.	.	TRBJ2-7	CASSPRDAEYEQYF	TGTGCCAGCTCACCCCGGGACGCAGAGTACGAGCAGTACTTC
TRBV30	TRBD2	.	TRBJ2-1	CAWSVGLAGLNEQFF	TGTGCCTGGAGTGTAGGGCTAGCGGGCTTGAATGAGCAGTTCTTC
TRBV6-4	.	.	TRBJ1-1	CASSLQEHTEAFF	TGTGCCAGCAGCCTACAGGAGCACACTGAAGCTTTCTTT
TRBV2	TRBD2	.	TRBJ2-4	CASSAGGRKNIQYF	TGTGCCAGCAGTGCGGGAGGGAGAAAAAACATTCAGTACTTC
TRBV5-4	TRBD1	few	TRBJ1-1	CASSLGGTGGAVAEAFF	TGTGCCAGCAGCTTGGGGGGAACAGGGGGTGCGGTCGCTGAAGCTTTCTTT
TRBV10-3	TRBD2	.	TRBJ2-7	CATAGGRGPYEQYF	TGTGCCACCGCGGGGGGCAGAGGGCCCTACGAGCAGTACTTC
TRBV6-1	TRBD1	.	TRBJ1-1	CASREDRIGAFF	TGTGCCAGCAGGGAGGACAGGATCGGAGCTTTCTTT
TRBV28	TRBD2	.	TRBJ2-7	CASSSLAGTSREQYF	TGTGCCAGCAGTTCCCTAGCGGGGACCTCGCGGGAGCAGTACTTC
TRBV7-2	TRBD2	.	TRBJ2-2	CASSLDSLAGYTGELFF	TGTGCCAGCAGCTTGGATTCACTAGCGGGATACACCGGGGAGCTGTTTTTT
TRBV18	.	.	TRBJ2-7	CASSPSTAAYSYEQYF	TGTGCCAGCTCACCAAGTACTGCGGCTTACTCCTACGAGCAGTACTTC
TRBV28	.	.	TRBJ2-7	CASREKYEQYF	TGTGCCAGCAGGGAGAAGTACGAGCAGTACTTC
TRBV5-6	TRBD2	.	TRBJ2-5	CASSSGLAGQGVETQYF	TGTGCCAGCAGCTCGGGACTAGCGGGTCAGGGGGTAGAGACCCAGTACTTC
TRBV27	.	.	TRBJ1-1	CASSQSPFTEAFF	TGTGCCAGCAGCCAGAGTCCCTTCACTGAAGCTTTCTTT
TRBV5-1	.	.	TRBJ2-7	CASSNPSGDEQYF	TGCGCCAGCAGCAACCCTTCAGGAGACGAGCAGTACTTC
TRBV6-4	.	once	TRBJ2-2	CASLWVGRITGELFF	TGTGCCAGCCTCTGGGTGGGGCGCATCACCGGGGAGCTGTTTTTT
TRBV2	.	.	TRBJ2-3	CASSDRTSTDTQYF	TGTGCCAGCAGTGACAGGACAAGCACAGATACGCAGTATTTT
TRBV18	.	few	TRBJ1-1	CASSQGGETEAFF	TGTGCCAGCTCACAGGGAGGGGAAACTGAAGCTTTCTTT
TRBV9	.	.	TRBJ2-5	CASSVAAWEETQYF	TGTGCCAGCAGCGTAGCAGCCTGGGAAGAGACCCAGTACTTC
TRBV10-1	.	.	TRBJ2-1	CASSAGAYNEQFF	TGCGCCAGCAGTGCCGGGGCTTACAATGAGCAGTTCTTC
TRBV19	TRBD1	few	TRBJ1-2	CASMDRGSYGYTF	TGTGCCAGTATGGACAGGGGAAGCTATGGCTACACCTTC
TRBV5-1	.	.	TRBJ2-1	CASSLVLGALVEQFF	TGCGCCAGCAGCTTGGTCTTGGGGGCCCTGGTGGAGCAGTTCTTC
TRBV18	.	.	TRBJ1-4	CASSPYLRHPEGEKLFF	TGTGCCAGCTCACCGTATCTTAGACACCCGGAGGGTGAAAAACTGTTTTTT
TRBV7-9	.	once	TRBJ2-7	CASSPPGRQHYEQYF	TGTGCCAGCAGCCCACCCGGTCGACAGCACTACGAGCAGTACTTC
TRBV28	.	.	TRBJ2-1	CASSLSLTDYNEQFF	TGTGCCAGCAGTTTAAGTTTGACGGACTACAATGAGCAGTTCTTC
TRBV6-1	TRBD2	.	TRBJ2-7	CASSEFGGSGYEQYF	TGTGCCAGCAGTGAATTTGGCGGGAGTGGCTACGAGCAGTACTTC
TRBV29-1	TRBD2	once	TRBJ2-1	CSVEVLAGLYNEQFF	TGCAGCGTTGAAGTGCTAGCGGGGTTGTACAATGAGCAGTTCTTC
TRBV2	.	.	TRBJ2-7	CASSEEGPGRGYF	TGTGCCAGCAGTGAAGAGGGACCGGGACGAGGGTACTTC
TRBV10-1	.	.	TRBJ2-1	CASSVGQYNEQFF	TGCGCCAGCAGTGTCGGCCAGTACAATGAGCAGTTCTTC
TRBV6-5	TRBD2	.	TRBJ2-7	CASSYSRLAGYEQYF	TGTGCCAGCAGTTACTCGAGGCTAGCGGGCTACGAGCAGTACTTC
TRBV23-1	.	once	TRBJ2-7	CASSQRRGFSYEQYF	TGCGCCAGCAGTCAACGCAGGGGATTCTCCTACGAGCAGTACTTC
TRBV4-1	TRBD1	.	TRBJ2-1	CASSHPGQGASYNEQFF	TGCGCCAGCAGCCACCCCGGACAGGGGGCATCCTACAATGAGCAGTTCTTC
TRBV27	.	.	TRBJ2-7	CASRTGRTTYEQYF	TGTGCCAGCAGGACGGGACGGACGACCTACGAGCAGTACTTC
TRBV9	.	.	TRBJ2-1	CASSVVSGDEQFF	TGTGCCAGCAGCGTAGTTTCCGGGGATGAGCAGTTCTTC
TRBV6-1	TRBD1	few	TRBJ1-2	CASSEARDRLFGYGYTF	TGTGCCAGCAGTGAAGCCCGGGACAGGCTCTTCGGCTATGGCTACACCTTC
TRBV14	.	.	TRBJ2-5	CASSQQETQYF	TGTGCCAGCAGCCAACAAGAGACCCAGTACTTC
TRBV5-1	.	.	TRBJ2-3	CASSEGSLASTDTQYF	TGCGCCAGCAGTGAGGGGAGCCTGGCTAGCACAGATACGCAGTATTTT
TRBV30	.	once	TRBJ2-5	CAWSVRRQETQYF	TGTGCCTGGAGTGTACGGCGCCAAGAGACCCAGTACTTC